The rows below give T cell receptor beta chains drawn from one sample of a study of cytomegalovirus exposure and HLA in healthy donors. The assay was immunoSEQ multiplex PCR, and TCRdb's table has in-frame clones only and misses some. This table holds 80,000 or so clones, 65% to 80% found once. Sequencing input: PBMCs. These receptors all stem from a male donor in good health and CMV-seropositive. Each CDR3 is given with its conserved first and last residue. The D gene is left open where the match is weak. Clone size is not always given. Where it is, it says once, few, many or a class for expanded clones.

CDR3nt: TGTGCCAGCTCACCACCGTCTAAACCGAACACTGAAGCTTTCTTT
CDR3aa: CASSPPSKPNTEAFF
abundance: NA
v_gene: TRBV18
len: 15
d_gene: NA
j_gene: TRBJ1-1

CDR3nt: TGTGCCAGCAGTACCCTGGACAGCCTTTGGACCCAGTACTTC
CDR3aa: CASSTLDSLWTQYF
abundance: NA
v_gene: TRBV28
len: 14
d_gene: NA
j_gene: TRBJ2-5

CDR3nt: TGTGCCAGCACAAGGACTAGCGTGTCGGGTGAGCAGTTCTTC
CDR3aa: CASTRTSVSGEQFF
abundance: NA
v_gene: TRBV19
len: 14
d_gene: TRBD2
j_gene: TRBJ2-1

CDR3nt: TGTGCCAGCTCACCATTGGGGCAAGGCGAGCAGTACTTC
CDR3aa: CASSPLGQGEQYF
abundance: once
v_gene: TRBV18
len: 13
d_gene: NA
j_gene: TRBJ2-7

CDR3nt: TGTGCCAGCAGCACCAGGAGGAGCGGGGCCTCCTACGAGCAGTACTTC
CDR3aa: CASSTRRSGASYEQYF
abundance: NA
v_gene: TRBV7-2
len: 16
d_gene: TRBD2
j_gene: TRBJ2-7

CDR3nt: TGTGCCAGCAGCCGTACAGGGTTCGGCGCTTTCTTT
CDR3aa: CASSRTGFGAFF
abundance: NA
v_gene: TRBV7-2
len: 12
d_gene: NA
j_gene: TRBJ1-1

CDR3nt: TGTGCCAGCAGCGTACAAGGGGGTGAAGCTTTCTTT
CDR3aa: CASSVQGGEAFF
abundance: few
v_gene: TRBV9
len: 12
d_gene: NA
j_gene: TRBJ1-1

CDR3nt: TGTGCCAGCAGTGAAGCCTATTGGGACAGGTCGGCCAATCAGCCCCAGCATTTT
CDR3aa: CASSEAYWDRSANQPQHF
abundance: NA
v_gene: TRBV6-1
len: 18
d_gene: TRBD1
j_gene: TRBJ1-5

CDR3nt: TGTGCCAGCTCACCCTCTGTAGCCGGCGAGCAGTACTTC
CDR3aa: CASSPSVAGEQYF
abundance: NA
v_gene: TRBV18
len: 13
d_gene: NA
j_gene: TRBJ2-7

CDR3nt: TGTGCCAGCAGCCCTGCCCGCAGTGGCCAAGAGACCCAGTACTTC
CDR3aa: CASSPARSGQETQYF
abundance: NA
v_gene: TRBV7-9
len: 15
d_gene: NA
j_gene: TRBJ2-5

CDR3nt: TGTGCCTGGAAAATAGCTGCTGGCACAGATACGCAGTATTTT
CDR3aa: CAWKIAAGTDTQYF
abundance: few
v_gene: TRBV30
len: 14
d_gene: NA
j_gene: TRBJ2-3

CDR3nt: TGTGCCAGCTCACTTACAGGATCCTCTGGGGCCAACGTCCTGACTTTC
CDR3aa: CASSLTGSSGANVLTF
abundance: NA
v_gene: TRBV18
len: 16
d_gene: NA
j_gene: TRBJ2-6

CDR3nt: TGTGCCAGCTCACCTCGGGATGCGAACACCGGGGAGCTGTTTTTT
CDR3aa: CASSPRDANTGELFF
abundance: NA
v_gene: TRBV18
len: 15
d_gene: NA
j_gene: TRBJ2-2

CDR3nt: TGCAGCGTTGCCGGGACTCGGAACACCGGGGAGCTGTTTTTT
CDR3aa: CSVAGTRNTGELFF
abundance: NA
v_gene: TRBV29-1
len: 14
d_gene: NA
j_gene: TRBJ2-2

CDR3nt: TGTGCCATCAGCCAGGGGGCGGATCAGCCCCAGCATTTT
CDR3aa: CAISQGADQPQHF
abundance: NA
v_gene: TRBV10-3
len: 13
d_gene: TRBD1
j_gene: TRBJ1-5

CDR3nt: TGTGCCAGCAGCTTGTCTAGCGGCCAAGAGACCCAGTACTTC
CDR3aa: CASSLSSGQETQYF
abundance: NA
v_gene: TRBV7-9
len: 14
d_gene: TRBD2
j_gene: TRBJ2-5

CDR3nt: TGTGCCAGCAGTCGACAGAATGAAAAACTGTTTTTT
CDR3aa: CASSRQNEKLFF
abundance: few
v_gene: TRBV6-1
len: 12
d_gene: NA
j_gene: TRBJ1-4

CDR3nt: TGTGCCAGCAGCCCCCTAGCGGGCATACACAATGAGCAGTTCTTC
CDR3aa: CASSPLAGIHNEQFF
abundance: NA
v_gene: TRBV9
len: 15
d_gene: TRBD2
j_gene: TRBJ2-1

CDR3nt: TGTGCCTGGAGTGTAAGGTCGGGGAGGGTTGGGCGCACTGAAGCTTTCTTT
CDR3aa: CAWSVRSGRVGRTEAFF
abundance: NA
v_gene: TRBV30
len: 17
d_gene: NA
j_gene: TRBJ1-1

CDR3nt: TGTGCCAGCACCCACCAGCCCCGACTAGCGGGGGGCTCTCAAGAGACCCAGTACTTC
CDR3aa: CASTHQPRLAGGSQETQYF
abundance: few
v_gene: TRBV11-2
len: 19
d_gene: TRBD2
j_gene: TRBJ2-5

CDR3nt: TGCGCCAGCAGTGAGTCTTACGAAAGGGGTGAGCAGTTCTTC
CDR3aa: CASSESYERGEQFF
abundance: few
v_gene: TRBV10-1
len: 14
d_gene: NA
j_gene: TRBJ2-1

CDR3nt: TGTGCCAGCAGCTTAGTAGCCCGACAGGGTGGTTCACCCCTCCACTTT
CDR3aa: CASSLVARQGGSPLHF
abundance: few
v_gene: TRBV7-8
len: 16
d_gene: TRBD1
j_gene: TRBJ1-6

CDR3nt: TGTGCCAGCAGCCGCCAGGGGACTAGCTCCTACGAGCAGTACTTC
CDR3aa: CASSRQGTSSYEQYF
abundance: NA
v_gene: TRBV9
len: 15
d_gene: TRBD2
j_gene: TRBJ2-7

CDR3nt: TGTGCCAGTAGTATGACAGGGGTTCGCACAGATACGCAGTATTTT
CDR3aa: CASSMTGVRTDTQYF
abundance: NA
v_gene: TRBV19
len: 15
d_gene: TRBD1
j_gene: TRBJ2-3

CDR3nt: TGTGCCAGCAGCATCCTTAGCGGGGGGCGCGGCACAGATACGCAGTATTTT
CDR3aa: CASSILSGGRGTDTQYF
abundance: NA
v_gene: TRBV9
len: 17
d_gene: TRBD2
j_gene: TRBJ2-3

CDR3nt: TGTGCCATTAGGACAGGGTCTTCCGGGGAGCTGTTTTTT
CDR3aa: CAIRTGSSGELFF
abundance: NA
v_gene: TRBV10-3
len: 13
d_gene: TRBD1
j_gene: TRBJ2-2

CDR3nt: TGCAGCGTTGCAACAGGGGAGTGGGAGACCCAGTACTTC
CDR3aa: CSVATGEWETQYF
abundance: few
v_gene: TRBV29-1
len: 13
d_gene: TRBD1
j_gene: TRBJ2-5

CDR3nt: TGTGCCAGCAGCTTAGGGGACAGGGGTATTGAAAAACTGTTTTTT
CDR3aa: CASSLGDRGIEKLFF
abundance: once
v_gene: TRBV7-9
len: 15
d_gene: TRBD1
j_gene: TRBJ1-4

CDR3nt: TGTGCCAGCAGCGCAGGCCCTAATTCACCCCTCCACTTT
CDR3aa: CASSAGPNSPLHF
abundance: once
v_gene: TRBV6-6
len: 13
d_gene: NA
j_gene: TRBJ1-6

CDR3nt: TGTGCCACCAGCAGAGTCCCCAGGGCAAGCGGCTACACCTTC
CDR3aa: CATSRVPRASGYTF
abundance: NA
v_gene: TRBV15
len: 14
d_gene: NA
j_gene: TRBJ1-2

CDR3nt: TGTGCCACCAGCAGGCGGGACAGGGGGAGGAAGCGGGAGTTGGAGACCCAGTACTTC
CDR3aa: CATSRRDRGRKRELETQYF
abundance: once
v_gene: TRBV15
len: 19
d_gene: TRBD1
j_gene: TRBJ2-5

CDR3nt: TGTGCCAGCAGTGACTCGACTAGCGGGGTAGATACGCAGTATTTT
CDR3aa: CASSDSTSGVDTQYF
abundance: NA
v_gene: TRBV6-4
len: 15
d_gene: TRBD2
j_gene: TRBJ2-3

CDR3nt: TGTGCCACCACCCAGGGGGCGGCCGACATGGAGACCCAGTACTTC
CDR3aa: CATTQGAADMETQYF
abundance: NA
v_gene: TRBV6-1
len: 15
d_gene: TRBD1
j_gene: TRBJ2-5

CDR3nt: TGTGCCTGGACGAAGGTCGGACAGCGGACAGCTTTCTTT
CDR3aa: CAWTKVGQRTAFF
abundance: once
v_gene: TRBV30
len: 13
d_gene: NA
j_gene: TRBJ1-1

CDR3nt: TGTGCCAGTAGTAGAGACAGGAACACTGAAGCTTTCTTT
CDR3aa: CASSRDRNTEAFF
abundance: NA
v_gene: TRBV19
len: 13
d_gene: NA
j_gene: TRBJ1-1

CDR3nt: TGCGCCAGCAGCTCTGGCCCCGGGGCCTACGAGCAGTACTTC
CDR3aa: CASSSGPGAYEQYF
abundance: once
v_gene: TRBV5-1
len: 14
d_gene: NA
j_gene: TRBJ2-7

CDR3nt: TGTGCCAGCGGCGGGGCTCAAAGCTCCTATAATTCACCCCTCCACTTT
CDR3aa: CASGGAQSSYNSPLHF
abundance: few
v_gene: TRBV6-6
len: 16
d_gene: NA
j_gene: TRBJ1-6

CDR3nt: TGTGCCAGCAGCTTAAACAGTAATAATCAGCCCCAGCATTTT
CDR3aa: CASSLNSNNQPQHF
abundance: NA
v_gene: TRBV7-2
len: 14
d_gene: NA
j_gene: TRBJ1-5

CDR3nt: TGTGCCAGCAGCGTAGGGGGGGTCCATAATTCACCCCTCCACTTT
CDR3aa: CASSVGGVHNSPLHF
abundance: NA
v_gene: TRBV9
len: 15
d_gene: NA
j_gene: TRBJ1-6

CDR3nt: TGCGCCAGCAGCCGGAGCGGGAGTGGGAACACCGGGGAGCTGTTTTTT
CDR3aa: CASSRSGSGNTGELFF
abundance: NA
v_gene: TRBV5-1
len: 16
d_gene: TRBD2
j_gene: TRBJ2-2

CDR3nt: TGTGCCAGCAGCTCGACTTTCTATAATTCACCCCTCCACTTT
CDR3aa: CASSSTFYNSPLHF
abundance: NA
v_gene: TRBV4-2
len: 14
d_gene: NA
j_gene: TRBJ1-6